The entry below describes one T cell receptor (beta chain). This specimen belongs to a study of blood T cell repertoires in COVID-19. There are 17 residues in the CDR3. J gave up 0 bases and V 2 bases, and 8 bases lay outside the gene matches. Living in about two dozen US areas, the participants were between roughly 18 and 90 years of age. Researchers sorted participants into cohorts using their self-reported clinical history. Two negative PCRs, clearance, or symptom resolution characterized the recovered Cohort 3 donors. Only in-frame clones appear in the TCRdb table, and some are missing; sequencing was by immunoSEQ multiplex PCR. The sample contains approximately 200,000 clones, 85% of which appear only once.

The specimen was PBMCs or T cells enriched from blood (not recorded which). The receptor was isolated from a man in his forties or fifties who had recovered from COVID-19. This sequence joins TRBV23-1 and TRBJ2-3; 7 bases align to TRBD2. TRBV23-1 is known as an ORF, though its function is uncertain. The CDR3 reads CASSQGLAALSTDTQYF. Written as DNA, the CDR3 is TGCGCCAGCAGTCAAGGCCTAGCGGCCCTTAGCACAGATACGCAGTATTTT.